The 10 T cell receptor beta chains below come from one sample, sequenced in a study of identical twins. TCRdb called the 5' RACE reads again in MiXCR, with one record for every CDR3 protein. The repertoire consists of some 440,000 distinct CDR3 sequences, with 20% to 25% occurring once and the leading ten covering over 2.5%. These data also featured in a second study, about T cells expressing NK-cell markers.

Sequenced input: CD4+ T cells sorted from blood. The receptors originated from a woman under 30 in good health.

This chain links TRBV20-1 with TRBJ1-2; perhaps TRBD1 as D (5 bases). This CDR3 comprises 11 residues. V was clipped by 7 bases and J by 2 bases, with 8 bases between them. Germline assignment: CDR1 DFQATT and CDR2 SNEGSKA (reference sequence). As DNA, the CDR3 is TGCAGTGGACAGAAGAACTATGGCTACACCTTC. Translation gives CSGQKNYGYTF.

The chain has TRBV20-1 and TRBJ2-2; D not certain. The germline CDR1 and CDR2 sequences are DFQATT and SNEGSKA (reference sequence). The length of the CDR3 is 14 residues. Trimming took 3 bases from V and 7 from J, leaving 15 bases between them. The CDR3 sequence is CSASYRALGGELFF. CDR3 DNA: TGCAGTGCTAGTTACCGGGCCCTGGGCGGGGAGCTGTTTTTT.

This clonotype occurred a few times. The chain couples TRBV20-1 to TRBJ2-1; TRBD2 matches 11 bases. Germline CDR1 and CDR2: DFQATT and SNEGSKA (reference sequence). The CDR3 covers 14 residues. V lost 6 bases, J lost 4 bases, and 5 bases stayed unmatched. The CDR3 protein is CSAETSGTYNEQFF. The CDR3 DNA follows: TGCAGTGCAGAGACTAGCGGGACATACAATGAGCAGTTCTTC.

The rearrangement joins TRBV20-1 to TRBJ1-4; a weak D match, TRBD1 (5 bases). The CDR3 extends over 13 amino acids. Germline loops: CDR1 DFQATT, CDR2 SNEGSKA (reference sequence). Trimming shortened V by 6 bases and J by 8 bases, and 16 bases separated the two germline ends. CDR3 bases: TGCAGTGCCCGAGAGGGGCGGAGAGAAAAACTGTTTTTT. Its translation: CSAREGRREKLFF.

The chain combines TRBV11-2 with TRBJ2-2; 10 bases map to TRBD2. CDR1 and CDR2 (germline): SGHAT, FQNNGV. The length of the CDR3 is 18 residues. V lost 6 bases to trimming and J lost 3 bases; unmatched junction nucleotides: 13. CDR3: CASRQTLRLAGDTGELFF. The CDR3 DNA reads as TGTGCCAGCAGACAAACACTTAGACTAGCGGGTGACACCGGGGAGCTGTTTTTT.

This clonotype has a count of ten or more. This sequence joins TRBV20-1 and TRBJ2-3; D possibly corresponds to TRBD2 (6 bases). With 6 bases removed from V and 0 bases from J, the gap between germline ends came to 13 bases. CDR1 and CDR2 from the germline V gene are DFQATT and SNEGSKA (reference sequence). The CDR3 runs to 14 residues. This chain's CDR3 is CSAPGLSSTDTQYF. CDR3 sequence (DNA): TGCAGTGCGCCGGGACTTTCTAGCACAGATACGCAGTATTTT.

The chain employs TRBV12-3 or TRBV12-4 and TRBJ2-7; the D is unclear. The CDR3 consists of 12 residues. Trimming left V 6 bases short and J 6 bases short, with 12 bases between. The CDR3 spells CASSSGWREQYF. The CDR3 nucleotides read TGTGCCAGCAGCTCTGGTTGGCGCGAGCAGTACTTC.

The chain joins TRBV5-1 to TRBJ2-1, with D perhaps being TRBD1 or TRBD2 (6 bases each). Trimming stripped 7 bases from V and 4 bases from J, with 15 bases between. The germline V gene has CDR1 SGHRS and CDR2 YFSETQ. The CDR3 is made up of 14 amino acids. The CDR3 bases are TGCGCCAGCGGTGTAGAGGGGGGATACAATGAGCAGTTCTTC. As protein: CASGVEGGYNEQFF.

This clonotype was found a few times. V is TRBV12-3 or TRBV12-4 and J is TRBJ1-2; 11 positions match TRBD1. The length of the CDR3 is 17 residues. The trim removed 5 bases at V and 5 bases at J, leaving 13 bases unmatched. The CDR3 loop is CASSVTSGTGGGYGYTF. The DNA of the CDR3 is TGTGCCAGCAGTGTAACCTCCGGGACAGGGGGTGGATATGGCTACACCTTC.

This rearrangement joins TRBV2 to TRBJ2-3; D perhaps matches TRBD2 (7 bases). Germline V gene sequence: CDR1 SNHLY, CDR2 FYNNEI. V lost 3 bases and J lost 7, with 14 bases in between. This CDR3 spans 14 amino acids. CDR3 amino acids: CASSERGGGNTQYF. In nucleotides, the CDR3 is TGTGCCAGCAGTGAGAGAGGGGGGGGAAATACGCAGTATTTT.